This T cell receptor beta chain was sequenced for a study of T cell repertoires in cytomegalovirus infection. Study-wide background: Indicated by public TCR beta signatures were CMV infection and matching HLA type.

This clonotype has at least ten counts. Its antigen is undetermined. Trimming removed 1 base at V and 5 bases at J, with 15 bases between. This CDR3 contains 16 residues. Germline lookup yields CDR1 SGHVS and CDR2 FNYEAQ. Each CDR3 protein is one row after TCRdb ran MiXCR on the reads. The sample lists 300,000 to 450,000 distinct CDR3 sequences, 15% to 20% seen once, with roughly 9% in the top ten. Study conclusions and caveats: Cumulative frequency (of public TCR beta family members) identified carriers of CMV plus the relevant HLA. HLA-C-restricted CMV-specific TCR beta clonotypes were dominant in the ex vivo response.

The source material was PBMCs. The receptor was derived from a human donor in good health (CMV status not recorded). Some clones in this sample may be carry-over from other donors' samples. V is TRBV7-6 and J is TRBJ2-1; the D gene is possibly TRBD2 (5 bases). The CDR3 loop is CASSLGSGTLNNEQFF. CDR3 DNA sequence: TGTGCCAGCAGCTTAGGGTCGGGAACTTTGAACAATGAGCAGTTCTTC.